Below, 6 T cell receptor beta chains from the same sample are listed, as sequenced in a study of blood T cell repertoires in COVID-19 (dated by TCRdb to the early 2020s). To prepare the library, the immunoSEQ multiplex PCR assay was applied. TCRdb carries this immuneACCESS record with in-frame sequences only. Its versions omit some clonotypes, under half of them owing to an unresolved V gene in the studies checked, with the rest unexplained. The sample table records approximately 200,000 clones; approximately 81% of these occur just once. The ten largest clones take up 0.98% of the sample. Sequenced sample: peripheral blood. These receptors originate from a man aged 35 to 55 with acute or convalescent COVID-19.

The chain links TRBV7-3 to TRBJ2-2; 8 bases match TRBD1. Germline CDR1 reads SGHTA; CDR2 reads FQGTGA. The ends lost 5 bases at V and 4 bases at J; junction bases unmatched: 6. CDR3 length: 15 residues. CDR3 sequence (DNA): TGTGCCAGCAGCAAAGACAGGGGAGGCACCGGGGAGCTGTTTTTT. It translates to CASSKDRGGTGELFF.

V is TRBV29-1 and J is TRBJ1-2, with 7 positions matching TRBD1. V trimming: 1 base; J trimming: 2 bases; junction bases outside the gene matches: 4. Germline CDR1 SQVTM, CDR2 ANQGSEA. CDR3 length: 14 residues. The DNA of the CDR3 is TGCAGCGTTGAAGGGAAACAGGGGAACTATGGCTACACCTTC. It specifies CSVEGKQGNYGYTF.

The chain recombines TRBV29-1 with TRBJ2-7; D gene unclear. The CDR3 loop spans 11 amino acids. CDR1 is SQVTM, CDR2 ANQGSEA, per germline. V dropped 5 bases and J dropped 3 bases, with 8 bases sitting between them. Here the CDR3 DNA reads TGCAGCGTTTATGTCAGCTACGAGCAGTACTTC. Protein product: CSVYVSYEQYF.

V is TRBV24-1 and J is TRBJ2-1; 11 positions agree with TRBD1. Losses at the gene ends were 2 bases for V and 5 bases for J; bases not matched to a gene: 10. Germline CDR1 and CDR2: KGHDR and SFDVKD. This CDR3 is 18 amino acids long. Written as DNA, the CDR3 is TGTGCCACCAGTGATTACTATGGGACAGGGGGGCGGCACAATGAGCAGTTCTTC. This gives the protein CATSDYYGTGGRHNEQFF.

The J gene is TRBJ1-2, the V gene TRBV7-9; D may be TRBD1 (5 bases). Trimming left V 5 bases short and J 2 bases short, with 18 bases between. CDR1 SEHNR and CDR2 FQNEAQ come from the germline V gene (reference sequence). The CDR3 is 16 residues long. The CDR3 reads CASSLLPDTANYGYTF. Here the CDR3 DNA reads TGTGCCAGCAGCCTTCTCCCGGACACGGCGAACTATGGCTACACCTTC.

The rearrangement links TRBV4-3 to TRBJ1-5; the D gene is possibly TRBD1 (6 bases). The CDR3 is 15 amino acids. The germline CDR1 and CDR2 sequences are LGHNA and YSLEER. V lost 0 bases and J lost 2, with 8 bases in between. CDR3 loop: CASSQDYRGNQPQHF. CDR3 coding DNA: TGCGCCAGCAGCCAAGATTACAGGGGCAATCAGCCCCAGCATTTT.